These 28 T cell receptor beta chains were sequenced from one sample in a study of T cell repertoires in cytomegalovirus infection. These receptors lack a known antigen. MiXCR, applied by TCRdb to the reads, yields one record per CDR3 protein. The sample has about 130,000 distinct CDR3 sequences, about 24% seen once; the top ten hold approximately 35%. Sequencing was done on a sample of PBMCs, sequenced either directly or after in vitro stimulation (not recorded which). The receptor set was obtained from a human donor in good health (CMV status not recorded). Some clones in this sample may be carry-over from other donors' samples.

This clonotype showed up just a few times. The germline gene is not matched at one end of the junction; a read error may be the cause. CDR3 protein: CSARDGNTGELFF. CDR3 bases: TGCAGTGCCAGAGACGGAAACACCGGGGAGCTGTTTTTT. The V and J genes are TRBV20-1 and TRBJ2-2; no reliable D call. The CDR3 consists of 13 residues. Germline V CDR1 and CDR2: DFQATT, SNEGSKA (reference sequence).

This clonotype was seen a handful of times. The chain is built from TRBV18 and TRBJ2-5; tentatively, D is TRBD1 or TRBD2 (5 bases each). This CDR3 contains 14 residues. CDR1 and CDR2 (germline): KGHSH, LQKENI. Trimming removed 3 bases at V and 2 bases at J, with 10 bases between. CDR3 nucleotide sequence: TGTGCCAGCTCACCCGAAGAGGGGCAAGAGACCCAGTACTTC. Translated: CASSPEEGQETQYF. The entire variable domain, with the rest obtained from reference TRBV18 and TRBJ2-5, is as follows: NAGVMQNPRHLVRRRGQEARLRCSPMKGHSHVYWYRQLPEEGLKFMVYLQKENIIDESGMPKERFSAEFPKEGPSILRIQQVVRGDSAAYFCASSPEEGQETQYFGPGTRLLVL.

The CDR3 reads CASSFYPNNEQFF. In DNA form, the CDR3 reads TGTGCCAGCAGCTTCTATCCCAACAATGAGCAGTTCTTC. The chain has TRBV7-2 and TRBJ2-1; D remains unclear. V lost 3 bases, J lost 5 bases, and 8 bases lay in between. This CDR3 is built from 13 residues. CDR1 is SGHTA and CDR2 is FQGNSA in the germline V gene. Full variable domain (missing parts from reference TRBV7-2 and TRBJ2-1): GAGVSQSPSNKVTEKGKDVELRCDPISGHTALYWYRQSLGQGLEFLIYFQGNSAPDKSGLPSDRFSAERTGGSVSTLTIQRTQQEDSAVYLCASSFYPNNEQFFGPGTRLTVL.

The chain recombines TRBV2 with TRBJ2-7; D remains unclear. V was pared by 2 bases and J by 1 base, with 6 bases between. The CDR3 contains 13 residues. The germline gives CDR1 SNHLY, CDR2 FYNNEI. DNA of the CDR3: TGTGCCAGCAGTGAACAAGGTTCCTACGAGCAGTACGTC. The encoded protein is CASSEQGSYEQYV.

Ten or more counts support this clonotype. The chain joins TRBV7-2 to TRBJ1-5; D remains ambiguous. Germline CDR1 SGHTA, CDR2 FQGNSA. CDR3 length equals 16 residues. V dropped 1 base and J dropped 5 bases, with 15 bases sitting between them. The CDR3 here is CASSLEGGVRDQPQHF. CDR3 sequence (DNA): TGTGCCAGCAGCTTAGAGGGTGGGGTTAGAGATCAGCCCCAGCATTTT. Together with reference TRBV7-2 and TRBJ1-5, the CDR3 gives the full variable domain: GAGVSQSPSNKVTEKGKDVELRCDPISGHTALYWYRQSLGQGLEFLIYFQGNSAPDKSGLPSDRFSAERTGGSVSTLTIQRTQQEDSAVYLCASSLEGGVRDQPQHFGDGTRLSIL.

The J gene is TRBJ2-1, the V gene TRBV11-2; weak D call: TRBD2 (6 bases). The CDR3 has 16 residues. The V and J ends lost 5 bases and 8 bases respectively, with 22 bases between them. The germline CDR1 and CDR2 sequences are SGHAT and FQNNGV. The CDR3: CASSMKRDPWGDEQFF. The CDR3 DNA follows: TGTGCCAGCAGCATGAAGAGGGACCCCTGGGGGGATGAGCAGTTCTTC.

The V gene is TRBV6-2 or TRBV6-3, the J gene TRBJ2-3; TRBD1 agrees at 8 bases. CDR3 length equals 16 residues. The germline gives CDR1 MNHEY, CDR2 SVGEGT. J was trimmed by 6 bases and V by 0 bases; bases with no gene match: 8. The CDR3 spells CASSYSRTGPKDTQYF. DNA for the CDR3: TGTGCCAGCAGTTACTCCCGGACAGGGCCCAAGGATACGCAGTATTTT.

This clonotype was detected a few times. The gene calls are TRBV29-1 and TRBJ1-1; D gene unclear. V gave up 6 bases and J gave up 5 bases, with 13 bases separating them. CDR3 length: 12 amino acids. CDR1 SQVTM and CDR2 ANQGSEA come from the germline V gene. DNA for the CDR3: TGCAGCGTCGAATCTACGTGGACTGAAGCTTTCTTT. This encodes CSVESTWTEAFF.

A note on this clonotype: The CDR3 ends on some other residue instead of the conserved phenylalanine or tryptophan, so this is likely a read error. J is TRBJ2-2 and V is TRBV6-5; D gene ambiguous. Germline V gene data show CDR1 as MNHEY and CDR2 as SVGAGI. This CDR3 spans 14 amino acids. With 5 bases removed from V and 8 bases from J, the gap between germline ends came to 15 bases. The CDR3 DNA sequence: TGTGCCAGCAGTCGCAATACAGAACCTGGGGAGCTGTTTCTT. This translates into CASSRNTEPGELFL.

The rearrangement uses TRBV6-2 or TRBV6-3 and TRBJ2-1; TRBD2 matches 9 bases. Germline V lookup: CDR1 MNHEY, CDR2 SVGEGT. V gave up 5 bases and J gave up 5 bases; unmatched junction bases: 19. This CDR3 contains 19 residues. The CDR3 sequence: CASSSYSGSRGWLDNEQFF. DNA of the CDR3: TGTGCCAGCAGTAGTTATAGCGGGAGCCGAGGGTGGTTAGACAATGAGCAGTTCTTC.

This clonotype was seen a handful of times. This chain joins TRBV7-9 and TRBJ2-2, with 7 bases fitting TRBD1. J lost 8 bases, V lost 10 bases, and 10 bases had no gene match. CDR1 is SEHNR, CDR2 FQNEAQ, per germline (reference sequence). The CDR3 has 13 amino acids. The CDR3 is CANDRDLSGELFF. In DNA form, the CDR3 reads TGTGCCAACGACAGGGATCTATCTGGGGAGCTGTTTTTT.

This clonotype has a count of ten or more. The J gene is TRBJ2-5, the V gene TRBV7-2, with D possibly being TRBD2 (6 bases). The CDR3 length is 15 residues. Trimming took off 2 bases at V and 4 bases at J, with 14 bases between the two ends. The V gene's germline CDR1 is SGHTA and CDR2 FQGNSA. The CDR3 nucleotides are TGTGCCAGCAGCTTATCGAGGGAGGCCCCAGAGACCCAGTACTTC. Protein sequence: CASSLSREAPETQYF.

This rearrangement joins TRBV4-1 to TRBJ1-2; possible D gene TRBD1, 5 bases. V dropped 0 bases and J dropped 2 bases, with 13 bases sitting between them. CDR1 and CDR2 (germline): MGHRA, YSYEKL. The CDR3 contains 16 residues. The CDR3 region is CASSQEGGGRNYGYTF. In DNA form, the CDR3 reads TGCGCCAGCAGCCAAGAGGGGGGTGGGAGAAACTATGGCTACACCTTC.

This clonotype qualifies as medium-sized. CDR3 nucleotides: TGTGCCAGCAGCTTATGGACAGACGACCAAGAGACCCAGTACTTC. This translates into CASSLWTDDQETQYF. This sequence joins TRBV11-3 and TRBJ2-5, with a tentative D call TRBD1 (6 bases). The CDR3 length is 15 residues. Trimming took off 2 bases at V and 0 bases at J, with 10 bases between the two ends. CDR1 SGHNT and CDR2 YENEEA come from the germline V gene.

This clonotype has a handful of counts. The rearrangement uses TRBV9 and TRBJ2-3; 8 nucleotides align to TRBD2. Per germline, CDR1 SGDLS and CDR2 YYNGEE. The CDR3 loop spans 16 amino acids. Trimming cost V 0 bases and J 4 bases; bases outside gene matches: 7. CDR3 sequence: CASSVAVAGIPDTQYF. CDR3 sequence (DNA): TGTGCCAGCAGCGTAGCAGTAGCGGGAATCCCAGATACGCAGTATTTT.

About this clonotype itself: A much larger clonotype is one base distant, so this may be a read error. The CDR3 DNA follows: TGTGCTCCCCCCCGGCGGGCTTCCCGAAGCTCCTACAATGAGCCGTTCTTC. Encoded protein: CAPPRRASRSSYNEPFF. J is TRBJ2-1 and V is TRBV7-2; weak D call: TRBD2 (5 bases). CDR1 SGHTA and CDR2 FQGNSA come from the germline V gene. CDR3 length equals 17 residues.

The chain recombines TRBV7-6 with TRBJ2-1; D unresolved. Germline V gene data show CDR1 as SGHVS and CDR2 as FNYEAQ. The CDR3 has 11 amino acids. Trimming took off 3 bases at V and 10 bases at J, with 7 bases between the two ends. The DNA of the CDR3 is TGTGCCAGCAGCTTCACTATGGAGCAGTTCTTC. As protein: CASSFTMEQFF. Using reference TRBV7-6 and TRBJ2-1 for the parts outside the CDR3, the full variable domain is GAGVSQSPRYKVTKRGQDVALRCDPISGHVSLYWYRQALGQGPEFLTYFNYEAQQDKSGLPNDRFSAERPEGSISTLTIQRTEQRDSAMYRCASSFTMEQFFGPGTRLTVL.

This clonotype has a count of ten or more. DNA for the CDR3: TGTGCCAGCAGCTTAGCGGGTGGGAATTACGAGCAGTACGTC. Translation gives CASSLAGGNYEQYV. This chain joins TRBV7-8 and TRBJ2-7; D is undetermined. V was clipped by 0 bases and J by 4 bases, with 10 bases between them. Germline V gives CDR1 SGHVS, CDR2 FQNEAQ. The CDR3 loop spans 14 amino acids.

The CDR3 coding sequence is TGCAGCGTTGAAGGGGGGCCAGCGGGGTACTCCTACAATGAGCAGTTCTTC. Its translation is CSVEGGPAGYSYNEQFF. The chain uses TRBV29-1 and TRBJ2-1; a possible D gene is TRBD2 (7 bases). Germline CDR1 reads SQVTM; CDR2 reads ANQGSEA. The ends were cut back, 1 base at V and 0 bases at J, with 16 bases in the middle. This CDR3 region has 17 residues.

The chain combines TRBV7-2 with TRBJ1-6; D not certain. This CDR3 region has 15 residues. Germline-derived CDR1 and CDR2 are SGHTA and FQGNSA. Trimming pared 1 base from V and 7 bases from J, leaving 11 bases between. The CDR3 loop is CASSLERADNSPLHF. For the CDR3, the DNA is TGTGCCAGCAGCTTAGAACGTGCCGACAATTCACCCCTCCACTTT.

This clonotype has a count of ten or more. The J gene is TRBJ1-1, the V gene TRBV12-3 or TRBV12-4; the D gene is possibly TRBD1 (5 bases). This CDR3 region has 14 residues. V lost 5 bases and J lost 1, with 11 bases in between. This chain's CDR3 is CASSLGTGNTEAFF. The CDR3 nucleotides are TGTGCCAGCAGTCTTGGGACGGGGAACACTGAAGCTTTCTTT.

The chain is built from TRBV19 and TRBJ1-5; 7 nucleotides line up with TRBD1. CDR1 and CDR2 from the germline V gene are LNHDA and SQIVND (reference sequence). The junction had 5 bases not matched to a gene; V was cut back by 6 bases and J by 0 bases. This CDR3 is built from 15 residues. DNA of the CDR3: TGTGCCAGTAGGACAGGGTCGGGTAGCAATCAGCCCCAGCATTTT. It translates to CASRTGSGSNQPQHF.

As to this clonotype: The junction does not match germline at one end; this may be a read error. The chain employs TRBV28 and TRBJ2-1; D is perhaps TRBD1 (5 bases). CDR3 size: 12 residues. The V gene's germline CDR1 is MDHEN and CDR2 SYDVKM. CDR3 DNA sequence: TGTGCCAGCAGCTCCGTGGACAATGATCAGTTCTTC. Translation: CASSSVDNDQFF.

Here the CDR3 reads CASSPVLRLAEAEQYF. As DNA, the CDR3 is TGTGCCAGCAGTCCCGTCCTTAGACTAGCCGAGGCCGAGCAGTACTTC. The chain recombines TRBV28 with TRBJ2-7; TRBD2 matches at 7 bases. The trim removed 5 bases at V and 6 bases at J, leaving 16 bases unmatched. The CDR3 has 16 amino acids. Germline CDR1 MDHEN, CDR2 SYDVKM.

The chain employs TRBV11-2 and TRBJ1-1; possible D gene TRBD1, 5 bases. The V end was cut by 2 bases, the J end by 3 bases, with 10 bases between. Germline V gene data show CDR1 as SGHAT and CDR2 as FQNNGV. The CDR3 sequence is 14 residues long. Here the CDR3 reads CASSLRVGDTEAFF. In DNA, the CDR3 is TGTGCCAGCAGCTTAAGGGTGGGGGACACTGAAGCTTTCTTT.

This sequence joins TRBV7-2 and TRBJ1-3, with D possibly matching TRBD1 (5 bases). Germline V gene data show CDR1 as SGHTA and CDR2 as FQGNSA. Trimming removed 5 bases at V and 1 base at J, with 12 bases between. The CDR3 sequence is 15 residues long. The CDR3 DNA follows: TGTGCCAGCAGCGGATACGGGGGATCTGGAAACACCATATATTTT. It codes for CASSGYGGSGNTIYF.

This clonotype has a handful of counts. V usage is TRBV6-5 and J usage is TRBJ2-3; 7 nucleotides agree with TRBD1. Germline V gene lookup returns CDR1 MNHEY and CDR2 SVGAGI. The CDR3 totals 16 residues. V lost 5 bases to trimming and J lost 3 bases; unmatched junction nucleotides: 11. The CDR3 reads CASSLLGAGGTDTQYF. The CDR3 nucleotides are TGTGCCAGCAGTCTCCTGGGTGCAGGGGGAACAGATACGCAGTATTTT.

The chain combines TRBV4-3 with TRBJ1-1; 7 positions match TRBD1. CDR1 and CDR2 (germline): LGHNA, YSLEER. The CDR3 consists of 15 residues. V lost 2 bases, J lost 3 bases, and 6 bases stayed unmatched. The CDR3 DNA reads TGCGCCAGCAGCCAAATAAACAGGGGAGACACTGAAGCTTTCTTT. Amino acids: CASSQINRGDTEAFF.